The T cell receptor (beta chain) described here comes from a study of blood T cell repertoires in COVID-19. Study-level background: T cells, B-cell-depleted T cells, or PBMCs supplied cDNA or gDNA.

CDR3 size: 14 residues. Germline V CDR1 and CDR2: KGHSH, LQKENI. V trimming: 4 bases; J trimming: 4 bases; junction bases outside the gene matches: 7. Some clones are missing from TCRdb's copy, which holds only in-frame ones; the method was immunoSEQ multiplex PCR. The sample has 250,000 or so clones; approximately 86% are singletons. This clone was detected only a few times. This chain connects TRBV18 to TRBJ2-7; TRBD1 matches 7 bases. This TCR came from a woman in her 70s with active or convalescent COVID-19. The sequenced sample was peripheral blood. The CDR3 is CASSRDRAIYEQYF. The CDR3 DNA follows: TGTGCCAGCTCACGAGACAGGGCTATTTACGAGCAGTACTTC.